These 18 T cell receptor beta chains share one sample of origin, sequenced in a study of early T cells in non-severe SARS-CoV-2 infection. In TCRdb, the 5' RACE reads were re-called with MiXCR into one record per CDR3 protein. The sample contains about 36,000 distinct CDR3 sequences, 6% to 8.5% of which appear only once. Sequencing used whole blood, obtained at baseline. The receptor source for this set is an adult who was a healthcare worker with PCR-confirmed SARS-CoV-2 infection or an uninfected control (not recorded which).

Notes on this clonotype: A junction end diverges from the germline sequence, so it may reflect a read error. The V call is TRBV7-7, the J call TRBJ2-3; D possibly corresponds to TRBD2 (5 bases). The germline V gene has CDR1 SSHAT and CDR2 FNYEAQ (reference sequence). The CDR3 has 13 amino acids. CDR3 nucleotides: TGTGCTAGCAGCCCGGGAAACACAGATACGCAGTATTTT. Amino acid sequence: CASSPGNTDTQYF. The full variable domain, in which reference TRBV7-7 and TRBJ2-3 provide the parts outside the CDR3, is GAGVSQSPRYKVTKRGQDVTLRCDPISSHATLYWYQQALGQGPEFLTYFNYEAQPDKSGLPSDRFSAERPEGSISTLTIQRTEQRDSAMYRCASSPGNTDTQYFGPGTRLTVL.

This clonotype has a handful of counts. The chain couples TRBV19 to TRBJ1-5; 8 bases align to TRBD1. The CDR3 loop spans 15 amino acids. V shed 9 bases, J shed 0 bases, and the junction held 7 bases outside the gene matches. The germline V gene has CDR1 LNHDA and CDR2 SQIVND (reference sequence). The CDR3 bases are TGTGCCAGCGGACAGGGCCGAAATAGCAATCAGCCCCAGCATTTT. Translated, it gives CASGQGRNSNQPQHF.

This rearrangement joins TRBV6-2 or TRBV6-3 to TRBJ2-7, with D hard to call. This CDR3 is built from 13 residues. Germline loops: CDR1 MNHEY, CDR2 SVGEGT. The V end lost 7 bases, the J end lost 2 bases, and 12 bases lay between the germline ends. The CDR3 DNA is TGTGCCAGCACCATGGGCGTGACCTACGAGCAGTACTTC. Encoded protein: CASTMGVTYEQYF.

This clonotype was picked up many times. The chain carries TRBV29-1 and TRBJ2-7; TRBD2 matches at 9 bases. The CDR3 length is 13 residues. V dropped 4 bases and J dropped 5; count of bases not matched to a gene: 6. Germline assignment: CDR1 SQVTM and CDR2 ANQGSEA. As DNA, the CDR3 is TGCAGCGTTGTGCTAGCGGGAAAGAACGAGCAGTACTTC. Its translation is CSVVLAGKNEQYF.

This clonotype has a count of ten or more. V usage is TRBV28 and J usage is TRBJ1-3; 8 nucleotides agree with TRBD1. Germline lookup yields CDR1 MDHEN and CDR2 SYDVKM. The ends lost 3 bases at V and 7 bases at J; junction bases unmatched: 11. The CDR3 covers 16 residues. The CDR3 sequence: CASSLSDRAYGNTIYF. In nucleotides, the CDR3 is TGTGCCAGCAGTTTGTCGGACAGGGCATATGGGAACACCATATATTTT.

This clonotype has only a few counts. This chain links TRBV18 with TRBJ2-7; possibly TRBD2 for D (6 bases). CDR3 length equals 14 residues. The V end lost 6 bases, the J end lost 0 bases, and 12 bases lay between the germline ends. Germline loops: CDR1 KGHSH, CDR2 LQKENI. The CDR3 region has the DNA TGTGCCAGCTCCGCGGGGTTGGGCTCCTACGAGCAGTACTTC. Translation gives CASSAGLGSYEQYF.

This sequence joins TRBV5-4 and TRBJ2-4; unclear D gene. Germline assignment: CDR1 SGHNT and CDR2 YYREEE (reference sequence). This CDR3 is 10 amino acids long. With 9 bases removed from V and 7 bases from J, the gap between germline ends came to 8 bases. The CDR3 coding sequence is TGTGCCAACTCACCCAACATTCAGTACTTC. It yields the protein CANSPNIQYF.

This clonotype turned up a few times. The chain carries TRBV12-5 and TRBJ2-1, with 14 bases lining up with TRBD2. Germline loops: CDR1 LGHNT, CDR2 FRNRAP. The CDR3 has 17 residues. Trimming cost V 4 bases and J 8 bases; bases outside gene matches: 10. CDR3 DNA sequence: TGTGCTAGTGGTTGGAAGGGGGGACTAGCGGGAGCCCATGAGCAGTTCTTC. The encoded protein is CASGWKGGLAGAHEQFF.

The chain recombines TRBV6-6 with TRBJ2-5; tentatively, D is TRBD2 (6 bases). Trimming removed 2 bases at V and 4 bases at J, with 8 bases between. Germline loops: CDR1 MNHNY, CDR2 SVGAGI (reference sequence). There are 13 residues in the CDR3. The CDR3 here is CASSYGGRETQYF. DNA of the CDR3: TGTGCCAGCAGTTACGGAGGGCGAGAGACCCAGTACTTC.

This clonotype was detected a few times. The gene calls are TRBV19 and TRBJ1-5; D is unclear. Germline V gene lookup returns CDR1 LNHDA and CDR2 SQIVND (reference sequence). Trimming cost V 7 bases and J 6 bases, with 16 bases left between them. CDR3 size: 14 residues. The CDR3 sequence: CASTFRLEGQPQHF. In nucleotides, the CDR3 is TGTGCCAGTACCTTTCGACTTGAAGGTCAGCCCCAGCATTTT.

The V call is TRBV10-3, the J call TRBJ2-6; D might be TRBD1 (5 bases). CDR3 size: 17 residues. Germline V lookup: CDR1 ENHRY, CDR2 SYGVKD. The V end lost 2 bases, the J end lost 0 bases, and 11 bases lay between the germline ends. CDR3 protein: CAISEGRVDSGANVLTF. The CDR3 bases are TGTGCCATCAGTGAGGGCAGGGTAGACTCTGGGGCCAACGTCCTGACTTTC.

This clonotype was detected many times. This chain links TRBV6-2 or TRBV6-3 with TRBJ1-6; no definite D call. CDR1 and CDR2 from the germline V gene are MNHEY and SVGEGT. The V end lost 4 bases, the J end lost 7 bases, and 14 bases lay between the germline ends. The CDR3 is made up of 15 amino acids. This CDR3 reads CASSSPEVRNSPLHF. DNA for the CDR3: TGTGCCAGCAGTTCACCCGAAGTAAGGAATTCACCCCTCCACTTT.

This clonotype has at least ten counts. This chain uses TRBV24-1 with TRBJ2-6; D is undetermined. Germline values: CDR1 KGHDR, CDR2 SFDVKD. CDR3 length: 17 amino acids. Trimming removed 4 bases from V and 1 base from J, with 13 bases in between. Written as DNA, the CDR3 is TGTGCCACCAGTGACCAGACCTTATGGTCTGGGGCCAACGTCCTGACTTTC. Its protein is CATSDQTLWSGANVLTF.

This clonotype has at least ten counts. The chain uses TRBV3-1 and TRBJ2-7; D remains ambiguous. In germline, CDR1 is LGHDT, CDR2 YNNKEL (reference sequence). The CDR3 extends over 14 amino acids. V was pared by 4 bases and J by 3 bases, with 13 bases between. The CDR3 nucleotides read TGTGCCAGCAGCCGTGGGGTGGCCATCTACGAGCAGTACTTC. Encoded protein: CASSRGVAIYEQYF.

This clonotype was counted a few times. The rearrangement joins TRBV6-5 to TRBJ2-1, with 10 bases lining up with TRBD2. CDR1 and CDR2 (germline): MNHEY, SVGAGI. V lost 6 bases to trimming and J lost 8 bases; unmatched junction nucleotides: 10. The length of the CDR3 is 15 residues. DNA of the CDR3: TGTGCCAGCAGACCGGGACTAGCGACTAACGATGAGCAGTTCTTC. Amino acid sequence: CASRPGLATNDEQFF.

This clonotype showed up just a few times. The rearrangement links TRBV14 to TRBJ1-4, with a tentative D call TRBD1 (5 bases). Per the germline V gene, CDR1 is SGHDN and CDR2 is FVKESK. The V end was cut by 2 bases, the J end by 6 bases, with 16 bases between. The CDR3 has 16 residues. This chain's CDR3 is CASSQRGTGVYEKLFF. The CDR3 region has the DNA TGTGCCAGCAGCCAAAGAGGAACAGGCGTATATGAAAAACTGTTTTTT.

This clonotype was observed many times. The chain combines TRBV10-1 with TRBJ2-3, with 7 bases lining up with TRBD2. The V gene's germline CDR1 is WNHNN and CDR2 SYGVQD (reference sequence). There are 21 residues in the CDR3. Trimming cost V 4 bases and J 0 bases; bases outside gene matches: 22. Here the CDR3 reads CASSGGAGSGKTFQSTDTQYF. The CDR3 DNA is TGCGCCAGCAGTGGGGGAGCGGGCAGCGGGAAGACCTTCCAAAGCACAGATACGCAGTATTTT.

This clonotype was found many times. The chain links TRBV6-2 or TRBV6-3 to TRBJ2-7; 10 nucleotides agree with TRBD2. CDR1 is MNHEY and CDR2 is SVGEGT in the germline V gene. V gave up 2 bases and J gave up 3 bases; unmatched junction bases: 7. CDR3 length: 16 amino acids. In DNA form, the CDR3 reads TGTGCCAGCAGTTACAACAGCGGGAGGGCCAGCTACGAGCAGTACTTC. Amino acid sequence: CASSYNSGRASYEQYF.